The 5 T cell receptor beta chains listed next were all sequenced from one sample in a study of a mutant IDH1 vaccine in newly diagnosed glioma. The time point: week 23, last vaccination. Every single dose of the vaccine, 300 ug of mutant IDH1 20-mer peptide, came with topical imiquimod. These receptors lack a known antigen. The assay was immunoSEQ multiplex PCR, and TCRdb's table has in-frame clones only and misses some. The table has about 38,000 clones, 81% seen once. This specimen consisted of PBMCs, obtained from a glioma patient whose treatment included an IDH1 peptide vaccine. The source of these receptors is a man aged 35-49 years with glioma.

V gene TRBV29-1 combines with J gene TRBJ1-3, with a weak D call TRBD1 (6 bases). This CDR3 is built from 14 residues. Germline V gene lookup returns CDR1 SQVTM and CDR2 ANQGSEA. V dropped 5 bases and J dropped 4 bases, with 15 bases sitting between them. The CDR3 DNA follows: TGCAGCGTTTCCCCGGGGGCAGGAGGAAACACCATATATTTT. Amino acid sequence: CSVSPGAGGNTIYF. The full variable domain, in which reference TRBV29-1 and TRBJ1-3 provide the parts outside the CDR3, is SAVISQKPSRDICQRGTSLTIQCQVDSQVTMMFWYRQQPGQSLTLIATANQGSEATYESGFVIDKFPISRPNLTFSTLTVSNMSPEDSSIYLCSVSPGAGGNTIYFGEGSWLTVV.

The V and J genes are TRBV5-1 and TRBJ2-5; no firm D call. The CDR3 extends over 13 amino acids. V was clipped by 1 base and J by 5 bases, with 9 bases between them. The germline V gene encodes CDR1 SGHRS and CDR2 YFSETQ. The CDR3 DNA reads as TGCGCCAGCAGCTTGAGTGACTGGGAGACCCAGTACTTC. This translates into CASSLSDWETQYF.

The chain joins TRBV4-3 to TRBJ2-7; 8 nucleotides agree with TRBD1. The J segment lost 4 bases and the V segment lost 3 bases, leaving 8 bases of the junction unmatched. Germline V lookup: CDR1 LGHNA, CDR2 YSLEER. The CDR3 runs 15 residues. CDR3 coding DNA: TGCGCCAGCAGCCAGGGGCAGGGGGCCTCGTACGAGCAGTACTTC. Translating it yields CASSQGQGASYEQYF.

The V gene is TRBV4-3, the J gene TRBJ2-7, with 7 nucleotides matching TRBD2. This CDR3 has 14 amino acids. Trimming cost V 1 base and J 3 bases; bases outside gene matches: 3. CDR1 is LGHNA and CDR2 is YSLEER in the germline V gene. The CDR3 DNA is TGCGCCAGCAGCCAAGGGACTAGAAACTACGAGCAGTACTTC. Encoded protein: CASSQGTRNYEQYF.

The chain employs TRBV2 and TRBJ1-1; TRBD1 aligns across 7 bases. Losses at the gene ends were 0 bases for V and 2 bases for J; bases not matched to a gene: 3. The CDR3 contains 15 residues. Germline CDR1 reads SNHLY; CDR2 reads FYNNEI. This CDR3 reads CASSEATGFNTEAFF. The CDR3 nucleotides are TGTGCCAGCAGTGAAGCGACAGGGTTCAACACTGAAGCTTTCTTT.